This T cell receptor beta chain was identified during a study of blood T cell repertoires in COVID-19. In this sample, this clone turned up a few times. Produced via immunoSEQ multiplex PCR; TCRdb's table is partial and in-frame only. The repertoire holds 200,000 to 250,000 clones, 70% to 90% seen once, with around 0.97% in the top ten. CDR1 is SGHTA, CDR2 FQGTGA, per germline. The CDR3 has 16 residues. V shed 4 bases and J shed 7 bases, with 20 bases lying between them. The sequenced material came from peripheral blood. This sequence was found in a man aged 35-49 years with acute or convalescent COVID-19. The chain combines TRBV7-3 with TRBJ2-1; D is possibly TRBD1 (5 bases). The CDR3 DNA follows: TGTGCCAGCAGCTCCCACTTCCGGCAGGGAAGTAATGAGCAGTTCTTC. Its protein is CASSSHFRQGSNEQFF.